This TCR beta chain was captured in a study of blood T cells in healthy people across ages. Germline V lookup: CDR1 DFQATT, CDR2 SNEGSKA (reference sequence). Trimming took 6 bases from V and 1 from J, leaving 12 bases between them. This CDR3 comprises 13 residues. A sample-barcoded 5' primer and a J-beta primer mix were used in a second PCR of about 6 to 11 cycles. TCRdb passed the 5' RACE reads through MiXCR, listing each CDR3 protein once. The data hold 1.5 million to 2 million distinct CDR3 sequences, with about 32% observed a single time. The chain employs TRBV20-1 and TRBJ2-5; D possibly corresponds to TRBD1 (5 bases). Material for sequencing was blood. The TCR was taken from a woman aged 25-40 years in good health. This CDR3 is CSARYRFQETQYF. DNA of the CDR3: TGCAGTGCCCGATACAGGTTCCAAGAGACCCAGTACTTC.